One T cell receptor (beta chain) is described in this entry. This sample includes further DNA sequences coding for the same CDR3. This specimen belongs to a study of blood T cell repertoires in COVID-19. On the study more broadly: Some COVID-19 samples were acute and others convalescent; all came from the United States, Italy and Spain. T cells, B-cell-depleted T cells, or PBMCs provided the cDNA or gDNA that served as material.

The CDR3 length is 15 residues. The ends lost 0 bases at V and 0 bases at J; junction bases unmatched: 2. Germline V gives CDR1 MNHNS, CDR2 SASEGT. Under the authors' procedure: Estimation of nucleated cell counts relied on the amplification of reference gene primers. This table comes from immunoSEQ multiplex PCR, and its TCRdb copy is limited to in-frame clones, with some not included. V and J calls plus clone size are reproduced from that table; the DNA served to infer D and trimming. Of about 200,000 clones in the sample, about nine tenths were seen once. The rearrangement joins TRBV6-1 to TRBJ2-7; 7 bases align to TRBD2. This sequence was found in a man aged 18 to 30 with active or convalescent COVID-19. The source material was peripheral blood. CDR3 protein: CASSEAGGGSYEQYF. DNA of the CDR3: TGTGCCAGCAGTGAAGCGGGCGGGGGCTCCTACGAGCAGTACTTC.